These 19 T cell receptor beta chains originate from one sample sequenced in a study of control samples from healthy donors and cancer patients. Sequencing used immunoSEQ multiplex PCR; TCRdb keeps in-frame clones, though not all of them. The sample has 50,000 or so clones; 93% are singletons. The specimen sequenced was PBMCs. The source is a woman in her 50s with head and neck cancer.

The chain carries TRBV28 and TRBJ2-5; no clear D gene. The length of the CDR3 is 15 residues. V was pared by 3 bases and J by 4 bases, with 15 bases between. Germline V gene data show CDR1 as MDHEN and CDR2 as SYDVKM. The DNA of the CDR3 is TGTGCCAGCAGTTTCTCCCTAGGTCTGGCAGAGACCCAGTACTTC. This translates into CASSFSLGLAETQYF. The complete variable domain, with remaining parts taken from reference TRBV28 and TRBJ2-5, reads DVKVTQSSRYLVKRTGEKVFLECVQDMDHENMFWYRQDPGLGLRLIYFSYDVKMKEKGDIPEGYSVSREKKERFSLILESASTNQTSMYLCASSFSLGLAETQYFGPGTRLLVL.

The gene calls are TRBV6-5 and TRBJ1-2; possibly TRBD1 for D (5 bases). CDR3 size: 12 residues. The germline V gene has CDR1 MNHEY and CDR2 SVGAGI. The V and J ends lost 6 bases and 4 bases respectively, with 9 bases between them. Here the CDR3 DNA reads TGTGCCAGCAGGGGGGTTTTCTATGGCTACACCTTC. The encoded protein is CASRGVFYGYTF.

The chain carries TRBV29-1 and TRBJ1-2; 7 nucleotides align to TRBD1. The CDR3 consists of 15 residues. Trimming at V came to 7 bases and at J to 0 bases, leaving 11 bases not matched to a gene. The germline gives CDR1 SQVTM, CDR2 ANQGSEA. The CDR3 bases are TGCAGCGCCCCAGCCCGACAGGGAACTAACTATGGCTACACCTTC. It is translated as CSAPARQGTNYGYTF.

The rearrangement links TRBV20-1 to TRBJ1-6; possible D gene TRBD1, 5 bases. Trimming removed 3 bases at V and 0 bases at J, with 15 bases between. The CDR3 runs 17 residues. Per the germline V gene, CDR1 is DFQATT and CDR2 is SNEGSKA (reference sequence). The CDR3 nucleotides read TGCAGTGCTAGTAACAGGCGCCTGAGCTCCTATAATTCACCCCTCCACTTT. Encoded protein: CSASNRRLSSYNSPLHF.

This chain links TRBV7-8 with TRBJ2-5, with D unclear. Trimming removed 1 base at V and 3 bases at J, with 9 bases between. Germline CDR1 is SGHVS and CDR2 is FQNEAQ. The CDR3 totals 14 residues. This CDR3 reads CASSLVRTKETQYF. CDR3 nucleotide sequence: TGTGCCAGCAGCTTAGTAAGGACGAAAGAGACCCAGTACTTC.

For the CDR3, the DNA is TGTGCCAGCAGCCAAGAGTACGTAGCGACGGATGGCTACACCTTC. Its translation: CASSQEYVATDGYTF. V usage is TRBV3-1 (or the pseudogene TRBV3-2) and J usage is TRBJ1-2; D gene uncertain. From germline, CDR1 is LGHDT and CDR2 YNNKEL (reference sequence). The CDR3 sequence is 15 residues long. Trimming stripped 0 bases from V and 6 bases from J, with 14 bases between.

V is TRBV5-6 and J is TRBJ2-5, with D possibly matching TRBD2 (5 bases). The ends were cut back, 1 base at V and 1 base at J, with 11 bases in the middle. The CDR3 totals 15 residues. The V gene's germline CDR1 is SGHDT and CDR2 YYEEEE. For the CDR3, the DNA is TGTGCCAGCAGCTTGAGAGGGTCGACCCAAGAGACCCAGTACTTC. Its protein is CASSLRGSTQETQYF. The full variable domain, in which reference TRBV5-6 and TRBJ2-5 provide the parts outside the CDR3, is DAGVTQSPTHLIKTRGQQVTLRCSPKSGHDTVSWYQQALGQGPQFIFQYYEEEERQRGNFPDRFSGHQFPNYSSELNVNALLLGDSALYLCASSLRGSTQETQYFGPGTRLLVL.

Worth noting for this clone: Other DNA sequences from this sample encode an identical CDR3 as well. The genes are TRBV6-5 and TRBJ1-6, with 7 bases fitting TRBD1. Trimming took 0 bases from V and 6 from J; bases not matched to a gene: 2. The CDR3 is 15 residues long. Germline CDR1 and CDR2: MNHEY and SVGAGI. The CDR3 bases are TGTGCCAGCAGTTACTCAGGGGGCGGTAATTCACCCCTCCACTTT. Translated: CASSYSGGGNSPLHF.

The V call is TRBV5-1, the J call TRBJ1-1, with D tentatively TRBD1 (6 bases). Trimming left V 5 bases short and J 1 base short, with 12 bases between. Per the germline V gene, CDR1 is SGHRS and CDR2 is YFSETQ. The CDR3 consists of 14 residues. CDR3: CASRPSTGNTEAFF. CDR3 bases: TGCGCCAGCAGACCTTCGACAGGGAACACTGAAGCTTTCTTT.

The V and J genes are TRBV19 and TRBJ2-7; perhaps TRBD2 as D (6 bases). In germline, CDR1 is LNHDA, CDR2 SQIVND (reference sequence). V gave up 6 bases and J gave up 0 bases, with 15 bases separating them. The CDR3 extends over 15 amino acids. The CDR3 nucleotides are TGTGCCAGTAGAGTCGGAATAGCGGACTCCTACGAGCAGTACTTC. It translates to CASRVGIADSYEQYF.

The CDR3 nucleotides read TGTGCCAGCAGCAAAGCGCTTTATCGGGAGGGCAGGTACGAGCAGTACTTC. Amino acids: CASSKALYREGRYEQYF. This chain uses TRBV21-1 with TRBJ2-7; whether TRBD2, the table's D call, matches the DNA was not checked. TRBV21-1 counts as a pseudogene. The CDR3 runs 17 residues.

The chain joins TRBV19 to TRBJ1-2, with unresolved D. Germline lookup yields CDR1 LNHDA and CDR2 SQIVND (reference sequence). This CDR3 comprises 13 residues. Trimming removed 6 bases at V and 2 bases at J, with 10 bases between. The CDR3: CASRKAGNYGYTF. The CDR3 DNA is TGTGCCAGTAGAAAGGCGGGGAACTATGGCTACACCTTC.

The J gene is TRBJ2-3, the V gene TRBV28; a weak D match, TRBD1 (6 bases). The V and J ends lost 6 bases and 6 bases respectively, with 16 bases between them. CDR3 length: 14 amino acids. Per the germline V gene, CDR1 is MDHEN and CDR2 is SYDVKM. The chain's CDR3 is CASSPGNREDTQYF. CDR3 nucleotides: TGTGCCAGCAGCCCAGGGAACAGGGAGGATACGCAGTATTTT.

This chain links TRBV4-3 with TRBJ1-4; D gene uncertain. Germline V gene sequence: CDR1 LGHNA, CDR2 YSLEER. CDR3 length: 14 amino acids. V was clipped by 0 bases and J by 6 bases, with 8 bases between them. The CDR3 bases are TGCGCCAGCAGCCAAGATTGGCAGGATGAAAAACTGTTTTTT. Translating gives CASSQDWQDEKLFF.

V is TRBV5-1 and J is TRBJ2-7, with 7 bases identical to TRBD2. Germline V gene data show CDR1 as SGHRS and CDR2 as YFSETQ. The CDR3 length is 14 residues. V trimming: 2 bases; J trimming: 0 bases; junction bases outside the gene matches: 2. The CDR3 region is CASSLLALSYEQYF. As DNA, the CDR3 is TGCGCCAGCAGCTTACTAGCGCTCTCCTACGAGCAGTACTTC. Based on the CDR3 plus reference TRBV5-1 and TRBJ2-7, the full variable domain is KAGVTQTPRYLIKTRGQQVTLSCSPISGHRSVSWYQQTPGQGLQFLFEYFSETQRNKGNFPGRFSGRQFSNSRSEMNVSTLELGDSALYLCASSLLALSYEQYFGPGTRLTVT.

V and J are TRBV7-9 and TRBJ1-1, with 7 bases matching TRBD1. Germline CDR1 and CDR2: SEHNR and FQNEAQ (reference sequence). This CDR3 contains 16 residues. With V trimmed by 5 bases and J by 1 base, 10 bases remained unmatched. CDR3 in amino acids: CASSPDRPRGNTEAFF. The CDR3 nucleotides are TGTGCCAGCAGCCCGGACAGGCCCCGAGGGAACACTGAAGCTTTCTTT.

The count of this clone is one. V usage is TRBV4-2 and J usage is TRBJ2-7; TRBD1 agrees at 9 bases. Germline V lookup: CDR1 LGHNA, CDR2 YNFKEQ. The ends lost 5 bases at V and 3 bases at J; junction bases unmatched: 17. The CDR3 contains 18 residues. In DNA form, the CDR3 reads TGTGCCAGCAGCTTAAGACGGGGGGACAGGGCAAACTTCTACGAGCAGTACTTC. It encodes CASSLRRGDRANFYEQYF.

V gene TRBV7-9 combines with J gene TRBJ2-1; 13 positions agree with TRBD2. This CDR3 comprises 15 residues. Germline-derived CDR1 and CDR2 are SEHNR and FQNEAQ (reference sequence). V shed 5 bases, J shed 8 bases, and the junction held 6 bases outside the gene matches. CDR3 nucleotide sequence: TGTGCCAGCAGCACTAGCGGGAGGGCCTATGATGAGCAGTTCTTC. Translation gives CASSTSGRAYDEQFF.

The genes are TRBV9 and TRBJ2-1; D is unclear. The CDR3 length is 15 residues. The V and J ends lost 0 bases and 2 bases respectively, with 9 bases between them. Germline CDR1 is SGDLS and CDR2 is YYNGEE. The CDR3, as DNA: TGTGCCAGCAGCGTAGGGGGTAACGCCTACAATGAGCAGTTCTTC. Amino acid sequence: CASSVGGNAYNEQFF.